This is a list of T cell receptor beta chains from one sample in a study of blood T cell repertoires in COVID-19. Profiled with immunoSEQ multiplex PCR; TCRdb holds only in-frame clones, not every one. The sample records 100,000 to 130,000 clones, 89% being singletons. The material sequenced was peripheral blood. These receptor sequences come from a man between 35 and 55 years old with active or convalescent COVID-19. Each CDR3 is given with its conserved first and last residue. The order of the fields is V gene, clone size, J gene, D gene, CDR3 protein. A D gene is named only where the DNA matches it firmly. Some rows have no size entry. The others give once, few or many, or a class for an expanded clone.

v_call: TRBV2; clone_size: NA; j_call: TRBJ1-5; d_call: TRBD1; cdr3_aa: CASSKGGQHNQPQHF
v_call: TRBV5-1; clone_size: NA; j_call: TRBJ2-4; d_call: TRBD1; cdr3_aa: CASSLDLLGGGNIQYF
v_call: TRBV11-2; clone_size: NA; j_call: TRBJ1-4; d_call: NA; cdr3_aa: CASSLMPATNEKLFF
v_call: TRBV28; clone_size: NA; j_call: TRBJ2-7; d_call: TRBD2; cdr3_aa: CASSSASGSQSYEQYF
v_call: TRBV18; clone_size: NA; j_call: TRBJ2-7; d_call: TRBD2; cdr3_aa: CASSLSSGPYGQYF
v_call: TRBV7-9; clone_size: NA; j_call: TRBJ2-2; d_call: NA; cdr3_aa: CASSRDTGELFF
v_call: TRBV28; clone_size: NA; j_call: TRBJ1-1; d_call: NA; cdr3_aa: CASTKAGRSEAFF
v_call: TRBV6-5; clone_size: NA; j_call: TRBJ1-2; d_call: NA; cdr3_aa: CASSYSRGDYGYTF
v_call: TRBV19; clone_size: NA; j_call: TRBJ1-5; d_call: NA; cdr3_aa: CAAQRGDQPQHF
v_call: TRBV13; clone_size: few; j_call: TRBJ2-7; d_call: TRBD1; cdr3_aa: CASGRTGPLYEQYF
v_call: TRBV7-2; clone_size: NA; j_call: TRBJ2-1; d_call: TRBD2; cdr3_aa: CASSLELAGGNEQFF
v_call: TRBV6-5; clone_size: NA; j_call: TRBJ2-7; d_call: TRBD2; cdr3_aa: CASSYSRESSYEQYF
v_call: TRBV28; clone_size: once; j_call: TRBJ2-7; d_call: TRBD1; cdr3_aa: CASSLGQAPYEQYF
v_call: TRBV6-5; clone_size: NA; j_call: TRBJ1-1; d_call: NA; cdr3_aa: CASINRSEAFF
v_call: TRBV19; clone_size: NA; j_call: TRBJ2-3; d_call: TRBD2; cdr3_aa: CASSFRAGSTDTQYF
v_call: TRBV24-1; clone_size: NA; j_call: TRBJ1-1; d_call: NA; cdr3_aa: CATSQGMNTEAFF
v_call: TRBV6-5; clone_size: NA; j_call: TRBJ2-3; d_call: NA; cdr3_aa: CASSYNLKISTDTQYF
v_call: TRBV3-1/TRBV3-2; clone_size: NA; j_call: TRBJ1-2; d_call: NA; cdr3_aa: CASSHAKNPRDFYPYGYTF
v_call: TRBV19; clone_size: NA; j_call: TRBJ1-1; d_call: TRBD1; cdr3_aa: CASTIGGQGVTEAFF
v_call: TRBV5-4; clone_size: few; j_call: TRBJ1-2; d_call: TRBD1; cdr3_aa: CASGDSSSGNYGYTF
v_call: TRBV19; clone_size: NA; j_call: TRBJ2-1; d_call: TRBD1; cdr3_aa: CASSIRQGARNEQFF
v_call: TRBV28; clone_size: NA; j_call: TRBJ1-2; d_call: TRBD1; cdr3_aa: CASSRDSVNYGYTF
v_call: TRBV18; clone_size: NA; j_call: TRBJ2-3; d_call: TRBD2; cdr3_aa: CASSPPRLAGADTQYF
v_call: TRBV7-2; clone_size: NA; j_call: TRBJ1-5; d_call: NA; cdr3_aa: CASSSQNRAPQHF
v_call: TRBV5-6; clone_size: NA; j_call: TRBJ1-2; d_call: TRBD1; cdr3_aa: CASSLADRGSSYGYTF
v_call: TRBV6-5; clone_size: NA; j_call: TRBJ1-2; d_call: TRBD1; cdr3_aa: CASSPGQGLYGYTF
v_call: TRBV21-1; clone_size: NA; j_call: TRBJ2-7; d_call: NA; cdr3_aa: CASSKGGLFWEQYF
v_call: TRBV9; clone_size: NA; j_call: TRBJ2-1; d_call: TRBD2; cdr3_aa: CASSSPPRGTSDNEQFF
v_call: TRBV29-1; clone_size: once; j_call: TRBJ2-3; d_call: TRBD2; cdr3_aa: CSGPRGWLAGDWDTQYF
v_call: TRBV7-9; clone_size: NA; j_call: TRBJ1-1; d_call: TRBD1; cdr3_aa: CASSLGQGNTEAFF
v_call: TRBV28; clone_size: NA; j_call: TRBJ2-1; d_call: TRBD2; cdr3_aa: CASSLWDLRTSGSNEQFF
v_call: TRBV23-1; clone_size: NA; j_call: TRBJ1-3; d_call: NA; cdr3_aa: CASGTKGHGGNTIYF
v_call: TRBV18; clone_size: NA; j_call: TRBJ1-1; d_call: NA; cdr3_aa: CASSPYGVPDTEAFF
v_call: TRBV5-6; clone_size: many; j_call: TRBJ1-2; d_call: TRBD1; cdr3_aa: CASSLFGTAVANYGYTF
v_call: TRBV18; clone_size: NA; j_call: TRBJ2-5; d_call: NA; cdr3_aa: CASSPPGGVETQYF
v_call: TRBV28; clone_size: once; j_call: TRBJ1-2; d_call: TRBD1; cdr3_aa: CASSLNQGVTNYGYTF
v_call: TRBV9; clone_size: few; j_call: TRBJ1-2; d_call: TRBD1; cdr3_aa: CASSVGGQNYGYTF
v_call: TRBV6-1; clone_size: NA; j_call: TRBJ1-5; d_call: NA; cdr3_aa: CASTNQGHQPQHF
v_call: TRBV19; clone_size: NA; j_call: TRBJ1-1; d_call: NA; cdr3_aa: CASMKGRGNTEAFF
v_call: TRBV19; clone_size: NA; j_call: TRBJ2-2; d_call: TRBD2; cdr3_aa: CASSVGGAGELFF
v_call: TRBV5-4; clone_size: NA; j_call: TRBJ2-7; d_call: NA; cdr3_aa: CASSLTGSYEQYF
v_call: TRBV25-1; clone_size: NA; j_call: TRBJ2-3; d_call: TRBD1; cdr3_aa: CASSGQGPDTQYF
v_call: TRBV24-1; clone_size: few; j_call: TRBJ1-2; d_call: TRBD1; cdr3_aa: CATSERQGGGYTF
v_call: TRBV28; clone_size: NA; j_call: TRBJ1-2; d_call: NA; cdr3_aa: CASREGNYGYTF
v_call: TRBV6-5; clone_size: NA; j_call: TRBJ1-5; d_call: NA; cdr3_aa: CASGEGSQPQHF
v_call: TRBV4-3; clone_size: NA; j_call: TRBJ1-5; d_call: NA; cdr3_aa: CASSQEDTGSHQPQHF
v_call: TRBV25-1; clone_size: NA; j_call: TRBJ1-5; d_call: TRBD1; cdr3_aa: CASSPGQGFGQPQHF
v_call: TRBV6-5; clone_size: NA; j_call: TRBJ2-7; d_call: TRBD1; cdr3_aa: CASTPGQGTYEQYF
v_call: TRBV6-5; clone_size: NA; j_call: TRBJ2-7; d_call: NA; cdr3_aa: CASSLSVARGREQYF
v_call: TRBV5-6; clone_size: NA; j_call: TRBJ1-2; d_call: TRBD1; cdr3_aa: CASTPGTGTSPYYGYTF
v_call: TRBV11-2; clone_size: NA; j_call: TRBJ2-1; d_call: NA; cdr3_aa: CASSLVGIAAVGEQFF